This passage covers 3 T cell receptor beta chains from one sample sequenced in a study of blood T cell repertoires in COVID-19. TCRdb's table, derived via immunoSEQ multiplex PCR, lists solely in-frame clones and lacks some. Of about 35,000 clones detected, approximately 86% appear once; the ten largest clones hold roughly 4.5%. Sequencing was carried out using peripheral blood. Source of these receptors: a woman aged 70-85 years with active COVID-19.

The chain recombines TRBV7-9 with TRBJ2-1, with D possibly TRBD2 on 7 matching bases. V lost 10 bases and J lost 4, with 20 bases in between. The CDR3 consists of 15 residues. Germline V lookup: CDR1 SEHNR, CDR2 FQNEAQ (reference sequence). The CDR3 sequence: CATLLSGGHYNEQFF. For the CDR3, the DNA is TGTGCCACCCTTCTATCCGGGGGGCATTACAATGAGCAGTTCTTC.

The chain joins TRBV7-9 to TRBJ2-1; TRBD1 might be the D (6 bases). The CDR3 spans 11 residues. V lost 5 bases and J 12 bases, leaving 11 bases between the germline ends. CDR1 SEHNR and CDR2 FQNEAQ come from the germline V gene (reference sequence). The CDR3 region is CASSVQGRQFF. Here the CDR3 DNA reads TGTGCCAGCAGCGTACAGGGACGGCAGTTCTTC.

The chain links TRBV3-1 (or the pseudogene TRBV3-2) to TRBJ2-7; TRBD2 aligns across 7 bases. CDR3 length equals 15 residues. After removal of 4 bases from V and 0 bases from J, the junction contained 6 bases not matched to a gene. Per germline, CDR1 LGHDT and CDR2 YNNKEL (reference sequence). The chain's CDR3 is CASSLSRGGSYEQYF. The CDR3 DNA reads as TGTGCCAGCAGCCTATCTCGCGGGGGCTCCTACGAGCAGTACTTC.